The following is a TCR beta chain sequence with its context. It has no known antigen specificity. There are no base qualities to consult, and no much larger clone falls within one base. These data originate in a study of cytomegalovirus exposure and HLA in healthy donors (dated by TCRdb to the late 2010s). Context from the whole study: According to an earlier analysis of a few hundred of the donors, roughly 180 million T cells yielded 100 million or so unique TCR beta sequences and about 300 Gb of sequence data. An early release covering just under 650 HLA-typed donors comprised 300 to 350 gigabases of sequencing data and around 85 million unique TCR sequences. Of the 398 genotyped donors, around 81% fell in the genetic ancestry cluster associated with self-reported Caucasian donors. The study aimed to test whether signatures of past pathogen exposure could be identified by cataloging public T cell receptors. Using immunosequencing, the study profiled T cell repertoires from 500 to 800 subjects and related those repertoires to cytomegalovirus serostatus. Along with the approximately 600-subject first cohort, a separate validation cohort of more than 90 different subjects was used. High-throughput TCR immunosequencing, statistical association of individual TCRs with disease status, and machine learning were combined to predict cytomegalovirus infection status. In a later analysis, previously published TCR beta repertoires from 500 to 750 donors were re-analyzed and high-resolution HLA genotyping was added so that TCR occurrence patterns could be studied. The later analysis used no new phenotypic data to find candidate immune exposures, relying instead on TCR beta sequences and their occurrence across donors. An earlier analysis of around 540 of the donors applied high-throughput TCR beta sequencing to assess whether each TCR beta V gene segment acted as functional or pseudogenic. Alongside the repertoire data, information on donor age, sex, ethnicity and CMV serostatus was compiled. Genome-wide SNP genotypes for about three fifths of the roughly 670 donors were used in a later genetic analysis, which treated that subset as a discovery cohort. Every repertoire in the discovery cohort had been generated on one and the same sequencing platform. HLA typing covered class I and class II loci at four-digit resolution. The number of typed donors differed by locus: about 620-630 for A, B, C, DRB1 and DQB1; 500 to 550 for DQA1; roughly 600 for DPA1; and around 450 for DPB1. Four or five DR-DQ haplotypes were handled as single units for association and clustering because linkage in the cohort was strong. On average, roughly 240,000 unique TCR beta nucleotide sequences were sequenced per donor among more than 350 genotyped donors of the cohort, with about 19% of those sequences being non-productive.

CDR1 and CDR2, per the germline V gene, are SGDLS and YYNGEE. The V and J ends are trimmed by 4 bases and 5 bases, leaving 9 bases between them. Inclusive of the bounding cysteine and phenylalanine, the CDR3 is 12 residues long. Of all the DNA, just the CDR3 is kept, 36 bases in frame from base 1. The cohort comprised approximately 700 healthy bone marrow donors. At the time of sampling, all cohort members were nominally healthy, though unrecorded immune exposures were likely present. The donor tested CMV seropositive and was one of the 289 seropositive cohort members. A peripheral blood sample was provided by each donor, and peripheral blood mononuclear cells were used for TCR beta sequencing. The Qiagen DNeasy Blood Extraction Kit was used to extract genomic DNA from the blood cell samples. Overall study outcomes, separate from this receptor: A later analysis found that HLA-associated TCR beta chains were more clonally expanded and had lower generation probabilities than equally common non-associated chains. Compared with the approximately 720-donor mean, donors in an Asian-associated ancestry cluster had fewer N-insertions in productive TCRs, according to a later genetic analysis. The study listed 164 TCR beta chains as associated with cytomegalovirus. Correlated functional status among segregating V segments might reflect linkage disequilibrium, but an unknown experimental factor could not be ruled out. A further reported finding was that TCR beta sequences accurately predicted the HLA-A and HLA-B alleles for most subjects in the first cohort. Because some donors lacked HLA typing at each locus, the association tests relied only on the typed subset. Broadly in line with IMGT annotations, most TCR beta V segments showed up in productive rearrangements about 87% or about 30% of the time in an earlier analysis of 587 of the donors. According to a later analysis, parvovirus B19, influenza, CMV and Epstein-Barr virus appeared linked to several top co-occurrence clusters. The cohort was sequenced for TCR beta chains only, and without alpha or paired-chain data the features that could be detected were limited. According to a later analysis, TCR association rates differed among HLA loci, with DRB1 alleles showing the most associated TCRs and HLA-C alleles showing the fewest. The authors suggested that the approach could potentially be generalized to other disease states and immunological phenotypes. Some 15 rarely observed V segments, including chromosome 9 orphons, were excluded from the earlier analysis of approximately 500 of the donors because counts were too low. The classifier was reported to diagnose cytomegalovirus status with high specificity and sensitivity in both the original cohort and the validation cohort. V-gene and J-gene trimming of TCR beta chains was associated with a missense DCLRE1C variant in a later genetic analysis, and the association was replicated in an independent cohort. Sequencing depth was assumed to be roughly uniform across donors in the presence/absence analyses, though that assumption may not hold. A few of the identified cytomegalovirus-associated TCR beta chains were confirmed in vitro to be specific for cytomegalovirus antigens. A cluster of highly shared sequence variants was judged likely to represent a technical artifact of the sequencing pipeline. Strong co-occurrence of HLA alleles, especially DR and DQ, made assigning TCR associations to individual alleles difficult. While some public TCRs were present in many individuals, most TCR sequences turned up only very rarely across donors. Some IMGT-functional V segments, including TRBV6-2 and TRBV6-3, could not be distinguished by the 87-base-pair reads and were therefore excluded. At a false discovery rate of 0.05, a later analysis linked about 16,000 TCR beta sequences to specific HLA alleles. Most CMV-associated TCR beta chains appeared to be HLA-restricted in a later analysis, and the HLA associations seemed to be driven largely by CMV exposure. Immune exposure information for the cohort was limited to CMV serostatus.

Preparation of the library involved the immunoSEQ multiplex PCR assay. For the multiplex PCR, a mixture combining 60 forward primers for TCR Vbeta segments and 13 reverse primers for TCR Jbeta segments was used. Amplification of the CDR3 region of rearranged TCR beta genes was performed with a multiplex PCR assay on genomic DNA. The amplified TCR beta libraries were sequenced on the Illumina HiSeq System as 87-base-pair reads. Per the source publication's procedure: A later analysis tallied roughly 76 million unique TCR beta chains across the 640 or so repertoires, and approximately 12 million of those chains were shared by two or more donors. A nearest-neighbor algorithm error-corrected the raw reads and collapsed the reads into unique sequences, merging closely related sequences to remove PCR and sequencing errors. To assign V, D and J gene segments, CDR3 sequences were aligned to IMGT reference sequences. For a sequence to be retained, at least a six-nucleotide match to both a V gene segment and a J gene segment was required. A rearrangement was called productive if the CDR3 had no stop codons and remained in frame with V and J, and every other rearrangement was called non-productive. CDR3 was defined by IMGT convention, running from the second conserved V-encoded cysteine to the conserved J-encoded phenylalanine. The earlier analysis of fewer than 700 of the donors excluded sequences that lacked an unambiguous match to a single V gene segment. In an earlier analysis of a few hundred of the donors, V segments were called functional above 56.7% productive rearrangements and were called segregating when the between-donor standard deviation exceeded 5%. To diagnose cytomegalovirus status from the catalog of TCR beta chain sequences, a statistical classification framework was built. In a later analysis, V and J genes were assigned by comparing TCR nucleotide sequences against IMGT/GENE-DB human TR gene sequences. Using the TCRdist pipeline, a later analysis assigned CDR3 sequences along with most-parsimonious VDJ recombination scenarios. In a later analysis, every TCR beta chain was defined by the combination of its CDR3 amino acid sequence and its V-gene family, and reads without a unique V-gene family were dropped. In a later analysis, 500 to 650 highly shared, low-generation-probability nucleotide sequences were removed to address suspected cross-contamination and a sequencing artifact. For each public chain, a later analysis derived a clonal expansion index from normalized ranks of inferred template counts within each repertoire. Generation probabilities in a later analysis came from a VDJ recombination model fitted to out-of-frame rearrangements, and those results were checked against IGoR. A later analysis scored TCR-TCR, TCR-HLA and TCR-CMV co-occurrence with hypergeometric tests, applying a repertoire-size bias correction to TCR pairs. To estimate false discovery rates, a later analysis permuted the HLA or CMV assignments 20 times. In a later analysis, co-occurring TCRs were grouped with DBSCAN, and TCRdist sequence similarity was added when clustering was performed within HLA-allele-positive subsets. Co-occurrence clustering excluded repertoires with fewer than 30,000 or more than 120,000 public chains, plus five with anomalous nucleotide sharing. This is the immuneACCESS table as TCRdb keeps it, with only in-frame sequences that have V and J called. A part of the clones is gone; compared with another copy, unresolved V genes explain less than half, and the rest is unexplained. V, J and clone size reflect that table, while D and trimming were determined from the DNA. In this sample the table shows roughly 160,000 clones, roughly 78% of which occur a single time. The ten largest make up 1% of the sample.

Here the chain combines TRBV9 and TRBJ2-5; TRBD1 is perhaps the D gene, given 5 matching bases. Sequencing used PBMCs. The TCR was taken from a woman in her forties or fifties in good health and CMV-seropositive. The base sequence is TGTGCCAGCAGCTCTAACAGGGAGACCCAGTACTTC. Translated, it gives CASSSNRETQYF.